This paragraph covers one TCR beta chain sequence. The junction departs from germline at one end; a sequencing error may be responsible. Each CDR3 protein is one row after TCRdb ran MiXCR on the RT-PCR reads. Of about 680,000 distinct CDR3 sequences listed, 14% are singletons. The CDR3 is 12 residues long. The sequencing sample was made of memory CD4+ T cells from blood. The receptor's source is a female donor in good health, serving as a healthy control. The chain links TRBV12-3 or TRBV12-4 to TRBJ2-4; D call uncertain. The CDR3: CASSEAKNIQHF. The CDR3 DNA reads as TGTGCCAGCAGTGAAGCCAAAAACATTCAGCACTTC.